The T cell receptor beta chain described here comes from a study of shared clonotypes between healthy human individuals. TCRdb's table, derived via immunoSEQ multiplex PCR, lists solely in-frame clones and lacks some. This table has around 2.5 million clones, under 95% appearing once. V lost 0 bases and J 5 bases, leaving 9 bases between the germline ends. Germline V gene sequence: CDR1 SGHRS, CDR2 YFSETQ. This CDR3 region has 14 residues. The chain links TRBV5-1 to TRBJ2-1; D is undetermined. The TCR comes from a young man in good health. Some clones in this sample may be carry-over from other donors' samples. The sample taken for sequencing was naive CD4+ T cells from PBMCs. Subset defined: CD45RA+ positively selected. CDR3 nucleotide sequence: TGCGCCAGCAGCTTGGTTGTGATCAACAATGAGCAGTTCTTC. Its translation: CASSLVVINNEQFF.